This T cell receptor beta chain was recorded in a study of blood T cell repertoires in COVID-19. The data were produced by immunoSEQ multiplex PCR, yet TCRdb's version contains in-frame clones alone and is incomplete. Of tens of thousands of clones listed, more than 90% are singletons. The V end lost 1 base, the J end lost 1 base, and 8 bases lay between the germline ends. Looked up from germline, CDR1 is LNHDA and CDR2 is SQIVND (reference sequence). The CDR3 has 15 residues. The chain combines TRBV19 with TRBJ1-3; no firm D call. The receptor was isolated from a man in his fifties with acute or convalescent COVID-19. The sample taken for sequencing was peripheral blood. The chain's CDR3 is CASSIGADSGNTIYF. The CDR3 nucleotides read TGTGCCAGTAGTATAGGTGCGGATTCTGGAAACACCATATATTTT.